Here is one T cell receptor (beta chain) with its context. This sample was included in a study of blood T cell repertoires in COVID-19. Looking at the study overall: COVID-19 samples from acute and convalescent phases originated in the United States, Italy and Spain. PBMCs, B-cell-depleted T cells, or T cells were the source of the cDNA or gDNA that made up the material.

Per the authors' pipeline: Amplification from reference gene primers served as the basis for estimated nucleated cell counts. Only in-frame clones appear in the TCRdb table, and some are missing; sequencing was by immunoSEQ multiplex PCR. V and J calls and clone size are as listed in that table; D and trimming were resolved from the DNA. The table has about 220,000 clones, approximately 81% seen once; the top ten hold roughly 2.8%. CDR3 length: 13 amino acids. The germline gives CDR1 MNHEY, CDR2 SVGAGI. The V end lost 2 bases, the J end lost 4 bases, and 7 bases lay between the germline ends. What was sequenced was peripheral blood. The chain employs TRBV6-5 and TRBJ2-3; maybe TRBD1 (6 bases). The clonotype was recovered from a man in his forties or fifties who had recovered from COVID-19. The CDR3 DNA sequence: TGTGCCAGCAGTTACGGGGGCCCAGATACGCAGTATTTT. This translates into CASSYGGPDTQYF.